The present T cell receptor (beta chain) was sequenced within a study of cytomegalovirus exposure and HLA in healthy donors. Study-wide points: A later analysis found TCR association rates differed by HLA locus, highest for DRB1 and lowest for HLA-C.

It was with 60 Vbeta and 13 Jbeta primers that the PCR ran. The table came from immunoSEQ multiplex PCR; TCRdb's copy has only in-frame clones and leaves some out. Its table lists 65,000 to 85,000 clones. On this clone: Its antigen is unidentified. At one end, the junction sequence differs from germline, possibly due to a read error.

The CDR3 totals 10 residues. The receptor was isolated from a female donor in good health and CMV-seropositive. The genes are TRBV23-1 and TRBJ2-5; no definite D call. TRBV23-1 is identified as an open reading frame with a role that is uncertain. The sequenced sample consisted of PBMCs. The CDR3 coding sequence is TGCGCCAGCACTCAAGAGACCCAGTACTTC. This encodes CASTQETQYF.